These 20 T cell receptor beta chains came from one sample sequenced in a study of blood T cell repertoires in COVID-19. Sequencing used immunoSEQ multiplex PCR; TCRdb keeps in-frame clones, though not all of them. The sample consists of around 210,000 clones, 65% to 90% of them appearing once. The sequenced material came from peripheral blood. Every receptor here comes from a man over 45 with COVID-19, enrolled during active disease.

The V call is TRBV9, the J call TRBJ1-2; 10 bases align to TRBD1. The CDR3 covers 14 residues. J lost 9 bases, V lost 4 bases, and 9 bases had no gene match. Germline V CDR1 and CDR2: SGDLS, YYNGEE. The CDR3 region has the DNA TGTGCCAGCAGCCTGGAGGGGACAGGGGCGCGCTACACCTTC. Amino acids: CASSLEGTGARYTF.

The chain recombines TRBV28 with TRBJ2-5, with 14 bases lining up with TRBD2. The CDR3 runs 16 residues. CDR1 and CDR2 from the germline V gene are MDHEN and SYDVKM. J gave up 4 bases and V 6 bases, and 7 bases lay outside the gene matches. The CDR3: CASSPRLAGGRETQYF. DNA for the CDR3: TGTGCCAGCAGCCCCAGACTAGCGGGGGGGCGAGAGACCCAGTACTTC.

CDR3 loop: CASSFGQYEQYF. The CDR3 DNA sequence: TGTGCCAGCAGCTTTGGACAGTACGAGCAGTACTTC. The J gene is TRBJ2-7, the V gene TRBV7-9, with a possible D match to TRBD1 (6 bases). The CDR3 contains 12 residues. Germline V CDR1 and CDR2: SEHNR, FQNEAQ (reference sequence). Trimming took 3 bases from V and 4 from J, leaving 7 bases between them.

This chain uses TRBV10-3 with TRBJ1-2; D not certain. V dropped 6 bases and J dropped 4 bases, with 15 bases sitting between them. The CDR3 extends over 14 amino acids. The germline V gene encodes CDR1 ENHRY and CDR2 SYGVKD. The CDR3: CAISDILISYGYTF. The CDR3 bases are TGTGCCATCAGCGACATTCTAATAAGCTATGGCTACACCTTC.

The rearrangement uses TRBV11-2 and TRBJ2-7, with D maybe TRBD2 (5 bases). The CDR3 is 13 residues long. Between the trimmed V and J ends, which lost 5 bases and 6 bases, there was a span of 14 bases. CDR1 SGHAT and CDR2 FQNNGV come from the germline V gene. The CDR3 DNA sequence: TGTGCCAGCAGCCTCGGGGTAGGTGGCGAGCAGTACTTC. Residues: CASSLGVGGEQYF.

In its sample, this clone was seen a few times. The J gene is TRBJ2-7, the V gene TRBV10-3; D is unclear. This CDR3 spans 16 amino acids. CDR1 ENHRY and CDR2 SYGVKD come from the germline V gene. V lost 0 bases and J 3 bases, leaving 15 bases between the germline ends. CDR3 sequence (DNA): TGTGCCATCAGTGAGTCCCCGGCCTATGGGCGCTACGAGCAGTACTTC. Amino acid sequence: CAISESPAYGRYEQYF.

Here the CDR3 DNA reads TGCGCCAGCAGCCAACAGGGTCTAGGGAGCACAGATACGCAGTATTTT. It encodes CASSQQGLGSTDTQYF. The chain uses TRBV5-1 and TRBJ2-3; a possible D gene is TRBD1 (6 bases). Germline loops: CDR1 SGHRS, CDR2 YFSETQ. This CDR3 has 16 residues. V was shortened by 4 bases and J by 0 bases, with 15 bases between the two germline ends.

CDR3 DNA: TGCGCCAGCAGCGTGTCGACAGGGGGCTATGGCTACACCTTC. Residues: CASSVSTGGYGYTF. The rearrangement joins TRBV4-3 to TRBJ1-2, with 9 positions matching TRBD1. The CDR3 contains 14 residues. The V gene end was trimmed by 5 bases and the J gene end by 4 bases; junction bases not matched to a gene: 5. Germline V gene sequence: CDR1 LGHNA, CDR2 YSLEER.

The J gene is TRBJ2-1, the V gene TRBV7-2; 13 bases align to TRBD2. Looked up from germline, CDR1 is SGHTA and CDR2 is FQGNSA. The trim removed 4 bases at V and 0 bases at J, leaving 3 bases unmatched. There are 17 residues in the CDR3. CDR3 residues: CASSSGLAGSSYNEQFF. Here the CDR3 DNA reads TGTGCCAGCAGCTCGGGACTAGCGGGGAGCTCCTACAATGAGCAGTTCTTC.

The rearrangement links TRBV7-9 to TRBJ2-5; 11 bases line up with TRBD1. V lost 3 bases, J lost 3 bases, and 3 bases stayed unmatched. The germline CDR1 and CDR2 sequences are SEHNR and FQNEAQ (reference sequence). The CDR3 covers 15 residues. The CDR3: CASSLWTGGEETQYF. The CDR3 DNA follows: TGTGCCAGCAGCTTGTGGACAGGGGGCGAAGAGACCCAGTACTTC.

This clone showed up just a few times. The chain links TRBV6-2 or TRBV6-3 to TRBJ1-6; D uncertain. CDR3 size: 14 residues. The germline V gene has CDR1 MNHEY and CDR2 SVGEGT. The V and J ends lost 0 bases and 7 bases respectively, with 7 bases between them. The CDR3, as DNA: TGTGCCAGCAGTTACTCGGCCAAAAATTCACCCCTCCACTTT. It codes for CASSYSAKNSPLHF.

As DNA, the CDR3 is TGTGCCAGCAGCCAAAGTCGGCGACGCGCCGGGACTAGCGGAGAGGATACGCAGTATTTT. Its translation is CASSQSRRRAGTSGEDTQYF. V gene TRBV4-2 combines with J gene TRBJ2-3, with 11 positions matching TRBD2. Looked up from germline, CDR1 is LGHNA and CDR2 is YNFKEQ. The CDR3 is 20 residues long. The J segment lost 6 bases and the V segment lost 2 bases, leaving 19 bases of the junction unmatched.

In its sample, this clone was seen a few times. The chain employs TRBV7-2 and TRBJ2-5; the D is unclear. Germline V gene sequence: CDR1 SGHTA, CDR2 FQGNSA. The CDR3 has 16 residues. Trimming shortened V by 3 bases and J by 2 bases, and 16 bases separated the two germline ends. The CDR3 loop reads CASSFPGLPPQETQYF. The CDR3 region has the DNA TGTGCCAGCAGCTTCCCAGGTCTCCCGCCTCAAGAGACCCAGTACTTC.

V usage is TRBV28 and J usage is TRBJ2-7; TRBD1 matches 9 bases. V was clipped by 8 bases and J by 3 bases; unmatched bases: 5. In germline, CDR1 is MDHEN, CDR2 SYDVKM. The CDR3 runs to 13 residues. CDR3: CASLRGQGYEQYF. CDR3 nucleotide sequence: TGTGCCAGCCTCCGGGGACAGGGCTACGAGCAGTACTTC.

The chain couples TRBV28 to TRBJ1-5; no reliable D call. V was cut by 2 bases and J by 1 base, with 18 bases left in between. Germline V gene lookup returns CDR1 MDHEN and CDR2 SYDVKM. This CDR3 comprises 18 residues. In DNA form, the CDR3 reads TGTGCCAGCAGTTTAAGAACCCAAGAAACACGCAGCAATCAGCCCCAGCATTTT. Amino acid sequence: CASSLRTQETRSNQPQHF.

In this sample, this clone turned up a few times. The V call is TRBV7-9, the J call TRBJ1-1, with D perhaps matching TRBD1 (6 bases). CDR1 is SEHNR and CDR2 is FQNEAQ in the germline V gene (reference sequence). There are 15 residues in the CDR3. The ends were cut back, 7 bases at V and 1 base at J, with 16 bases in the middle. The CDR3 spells CASTLGQGSNTEAFF. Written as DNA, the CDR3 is TGTGCCAGCACCTTGGGTCAGGGGTCGAACACTGAAGCTTTCTTT.

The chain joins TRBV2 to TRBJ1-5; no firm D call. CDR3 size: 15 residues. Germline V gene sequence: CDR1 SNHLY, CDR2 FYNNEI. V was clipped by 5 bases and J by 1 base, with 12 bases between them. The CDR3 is CASSTFGVSNQPQHF. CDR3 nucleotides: TGTGCCAGCAGTACTTTCGGGGTAAGCAATCAGCCCCAGCATTTT.

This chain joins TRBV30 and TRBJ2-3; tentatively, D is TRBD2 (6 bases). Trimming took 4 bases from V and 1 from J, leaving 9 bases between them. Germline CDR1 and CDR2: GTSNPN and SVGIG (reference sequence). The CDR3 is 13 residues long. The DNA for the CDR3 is TGTGCCTGGAAAAAGCGGGGCACAGATACGCAGTATTTT. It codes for CAWKKRGTDTQYF. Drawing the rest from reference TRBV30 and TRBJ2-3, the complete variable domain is SQTIHQWPATLVQPVGSPLSLECTVEGTSNPNLYWYRQAAGRGLQLLFYSVGIGQISSEVPQNLSASRPQDRQFILSSKKLLLSDSGFYLCAWKKRGTDTQYFGPGTRLTVL.

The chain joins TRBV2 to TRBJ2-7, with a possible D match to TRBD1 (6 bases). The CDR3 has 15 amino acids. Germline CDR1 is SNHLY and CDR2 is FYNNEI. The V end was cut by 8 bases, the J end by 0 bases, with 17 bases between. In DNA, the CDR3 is TGTGCCAGCCCCCGGCGACAGGAGAGCTCCTACGAGCAGTACTTC. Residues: CASPRRQESSYEQYF.

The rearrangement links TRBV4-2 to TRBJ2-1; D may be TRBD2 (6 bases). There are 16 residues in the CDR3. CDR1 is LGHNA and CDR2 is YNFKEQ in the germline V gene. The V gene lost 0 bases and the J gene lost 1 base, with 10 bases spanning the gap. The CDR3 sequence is CASSQEVGGSYNEQFF. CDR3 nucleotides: TGTGCCAGCAGCCAAGAGGTCGGGGGATCCTACAATGAGCAGTTCTTC.